The 2 T cell receptor beta chains reported below all come from one sample, sequenced in a study of T cell responses to AZD1222 COVID-19 vaccine. Using immunoSEQ multiplex PCR, the repertoire was profiled, and TCRdb retains in-frame clones only, with some absent. The sample carries about 160,000 clones, 80% to 95% recorded once. The source was peripheral blood, collected 28 days after the second AZD1222 dose. Source of these receptors: an adult who received the AZD1222 COVID-19 vaccine.

Concerning this clone: An end of the junction differs from the germline gene, which may be a read error. This chain joins TRBV2 and TRBJ1-1; TRBD1 might be the D (6 bases). The CDR3 runs to 10 residues. The V gene's germline CDR1 is SNHLY and CDR2 FYNNEI. The CDR3 loop reads CASSARDTRF. The CDR3 bases are TGTGCCAGCAGCGCCCGGGACACCCGGTTT.

This chain uses TRBV10-3 with TRBJ2-1; possible D gene TRBD2, 5 bases. CDR1 is ENHRY and CDR2 is SYGVKD in the germline V gene. V was trimmed by 7 bases and J by 4 bases, leaving 11 bases between them. The length of the CDR3 is 13 residues. This CDR3 is CAIKGEPYNEQFF. The DNA for the CDR3 is TGTGCCATCAAGGGAGAGCCGTACAATGAGCAGTTCTTC.